Described below is a single T cell receptor beta chain sequence and its context. Clones were sequenced by immunoSEQ multiplex PCR, and TCRdb holds only the in-frame ones, with some missing. The sample yields about 70,000 clones, approximately 94% seen once. The data are from a study of T cell changes during pregnancy in multiple sclerosis. CDR3 length: 15 amino acids. The germline V gene encodes CDR1 KGHSH and CDR2 LQKENI. Germline trimming cut 0 bases from V and 4 bases from J; bases unmatched to any gene: 1. The sequence was obtained from a female donor with multiple sclerosis, enrolled in a pregnancy study. This chain joins TRBV18 and TRBJ2-7; TRBD1 matches at 12 bases. This sample comprised peripheral blood, obtained in the third trimester of pregnancy. The CDR3 is CASSPPGQGAYEQYF. CDR3 DNA sequence: TGTGCCAGCTCACCACCGGGACAGGGGGCATACGAGCAGTACTTC.